This T cell receptor (beta chain) was sequenced in a study of Ad26.COV2.S vaccination and SARS-CoV-2 variants. V was pared by 2 bases and J by 3 bases, with 8 bases between. Germline CDR1 reads SGHRS; CDR2 reads YFSETQ. There are 13 residues in the CDR3. The sample's treatment: around 19 received Ad26.COV2.S at low or high dose, single or two shots; about five received placebo; per-sample allocation not given. Sampling occurred on day 63 after the first vaccine or placebo injection. Generated by immunoSEQ multiplex PCR, the TCRdb table keeps only in-frame clones and is missing some. The sample contains about 420,000 clones, roughly 90% of which appear only once.

Sequenced here: peripheral blood, sampled in a trial of Ad26.COV2.S vaccine versus placebo. The clonotype comes from a person between 18 and 65 years old who received the Ad26.COV2.S COVID-19 vaccine or a placebo. This rearrangement joins TRBV5-1 to TRBJ1-1; tentative D call: TRBD1 (5 bases). The CDR3 coding sequence is TGCGCCAGCAGCTTCGGGGGGGACACTGAAGCTTTCTTT. Encoded protein: CASSFGGDTEAFF. Full variable domain (missing parts from reference TRBV5-1 and TRBJ1-1): KAGVTQTPRYLIKTRGQQVTLSCSPISGHRSVSWYQQTPGQGLQFLFEYFSETQRNKGNFPGRFSGRQFSNSRSEMNVSTLELGDSALYLCASSFGGDTEAFFGQGTRLTVV.